The following is a T cell receptor (beta chain) sequence with its context. In the original workflow: Reference gene primers were amplified, and this amplification served to estimate nucleated cell counts. The data were produced by immunoSEQ multiplex PCR, yet TCRdb's version contains in-frame clones alone and is incomplete. The DNA gave D and trimming, while V, J and clone size come from that table. Of about 70,000 clones listed, approximately 89% were seen once; the top ten hold roughly 2.3%. These data belong to a study of blood T cell repertoires in COVID-19. Background on the study: COVID-19 samples from acute and convalescent phases originated in the United States, Italy and Spain.

The germline V gene has CDR1 MDHEN and CDR2 SYDVKM. CDR3 length equals 13 residues. V was shortened by 8 bases and J by 3 bases, with 13 bases between the two germline ends. What was sequenced was peripheral blood. The rearrangement joins TRBV28 to TRBJ1-1; D is undetermined. The receptor comes from a human donor in a cohort sampled during active COVID-19. The CDR3 nucleotides are TGTGCCAGCCGAGGAAGGCCCCACACTGAAGCTTTCTTT. It codes for CASRGRPHTEAFF.